This TCR beta chain was identified in a study of T cell repertoires in cytomegalovirus infection. Study-level information: Public TCR beta signatures provided an indication of both CMV infection and a matching HLA type.

This clonotype was counted many times. The antigen is unknown. Study outcomes and limitations: Summed frequency of shared TCR beta families picked out CMV carriers who also had the relevant HLA. HLA-C-restricted CMV-specific TCR beta clonotypes prevailed in the ex vivo response.

The germline gives CDR1 SGHVS, CDR2 FNYEAQ. V lost 1 base and J 2 bases, leaving 5 bases between the germline ends. The CDR3 is 13 residues long. TCRdb independently ran MiXCR on the reads; one entry per CDR3 protein. The sample has some 600,000 distinct CDR3 sequences, approximately 24% seen once. The V and J genes are TRBV7-6 and TRBJ1-2; D is ambiguous. Sequencing was done on a sample of CD8+ T cells from PBMCs. The clonotype comes from a human donor in good health (CMV status not recorded). Some clones in this sample may be carry-over from other donors' samples. As DNA, the CDR3 is TGTGCCAGCAGCTTAGGCGGGAACTATGGCTACACCTTC. This codes for CASSLGGNYGYTF.